This passage covers 5 T cell receptor beta chains from one sample sequenced in a study of CD8+ T cells in alopecia areata (dated by TCRdb to between 2018 and 2020). The method behind the library was the immunoSEQ multiplex PCR assay. For TCR sequencing, RNA was extracted from every sample and reverse transcribed into cDNA to serve as template. This is the immuneACCESS table as TCRdb keeps it, with only in-frame sequences that have V and J called. A part of the clones is gone; compared with another copy, unresolved V genes explain less than half, and the rest is unexplained. The sample table shows approximately 150,000 clones, and around 86% are seen once. The ten largest clones take up less than 15% of the sample. Sample time point, as interpreted from the label and publication: less than five weeks on oral tofacitinib. The sample's treatment or condition label is to be understood as: oral pan-JAK inhibitor, 5-10 mg twice daily.

Sequencing was performed on CD8+ T cells sorted from blood, taken at week 4, from a patient treated with tofacitinib. These TCRs come from a human donor with alopecia areata.

The V and J genes are TRBV2 and TRBJ2-3; a possible D gene is TRBD2 (6 bases). The CDR3 runs 13 residues. The V and J ends lost 8 bases and 5 bases respectively, with 14 bases between them. In germline, CDR1 is SNHLY, CDR2 FYNNEI. The CDR3 bases are TGTGCCAGCGTTTCGGGGGTTGAAGATACGCAGTATTTT. This encodes CASVSGVEDTQYF.

This clone was seen a single time. The chain uses TRBV9 and TRBJ2-1, with 9 bases aligning to TRBD2. The V gene's germline CDR1 is SGDLS and CDR2 YYNGEE. J gave up 4 bases and V 2 bases, and 10 bases lay outside the gene matches. The length of the CDR3 is 17 residues. The CDR3 DNA is TGTGCCAGCAGCGTTAGCCGGAGCGGGGGGCTTTACAATGAGCAGTTCTTC. It encodes CASSVSRSGGLYNEQFF.

V is TRBV7-9 and J is TRBJ2-1; the D gene is possibly TRBD1 (6 bases). The V gene's germline CDR1 is SEHNR and CDR2 FQNEAQ (reference sequence). With 2 bases removed from V and 3 bases from J, the gap between germline ends came to 14 bases. This CDR3 spans 16 amino acids. CDR3 loop: CASSLTSGHFYNEQFF. The CDR3 bases are TGTGCCAGCAGCTTAACTTCGGGACACTTCTACAATGAGCAGTTCTTC.

The chain employs TRBV29-1 and TRBJ1-3; D uncertain. Deletions cut 4 bases from V and 2 bases from J, with 12 bases between. Germline V gene data show CDR1 as SQVTM and CDR2 as ANQGSEA. CDR3 length equals 14 residues. The CDR3 DNA is TGCAGCGTTGTTAGGTCCGCACCTGGAAACACCATATATTTT. Amino acid sequence: CSVVRSAPGNTIYF.

The rearrangement joins TRBV9 to TRBJ2-7; D remains unclear. This CDR3 has 14 residues. Deletions cut 4 bases from V and 2 bases from J, with 13 bases between. CDR1 is SGDLS, CDR2 YYNGEE, per germline. The chain's CDR3 is CASSQGSGTYEQYF. CDR3 coding DNA: TGTGCCAGCAGCCAAGGGTCTGGAACCTACGAGCAGTACTTC.